The next 10 T cell receptor beta chains were all read from a single sample in a study of blood T cell repertoires in COVID-19. Only in-frame clones appear in the TCRdb table, and some are missing; sequencing was by immunoSEQ multiplex PCR. The sample comprises approximately 150,000 clones, 80% of which are singletons, and 5% rests with the top ten. The sequenced sample was peripheral blood. The receptors originated from a woman between 45 and 60 years old with acute or convalescent COVID-19.

V usage is TRBV7-2 and J usage is TRBJ2-2; TRBD1 might be the D (6 bases). Deletions cut 1 base from V and 9 bases from J, with 15 bases between. Germline-derived CDR1 and CDR2 are SGHTA and FQGNSA. The CDR3 spans 15 residues. The CDR3 protein is CASSLGTGNGRELFF. Written as DNA, the CDR3 is TGTGCCAGCAGCTTAGGAACAGGGAATGGGAGGGAGCTGTTTTTT.

The sample holds one count of this clone. The chain is built from TRBV6-1 and TRBJ2-7; D is perhaps TRBD2 (6 bases). Trimming took off 2 bases at V and 5 bases at J, with 7 bases between the two ends. Germline CDR1 reads MNHNS; CDR2 reads SASEGT. This CDR3 is built from 12 residues. CDR3 sequence reads: CASSEWGDEQYF. As DNA, the CDR3 is TGTGCCAGCAGTGAATGGGGGGACGAGCAGTACTTC.

V and J are TRBV4-1 and TRBJ1-1; tentatively, D is TRBD1 (5 bases). In germline, CDR1 is MGHRA, CDR2 YSYEKL. This CDR3 has 14 amino acids. The ends were cut back, 4 bases at V and 3 bases at J, with 12 bases in the middle. CDR3 nucleotide sequence: TGCGCCAGCAGCCTGGCGGGGCCGGACACTGAAGCTTTCTTT. Its translation: CASSLAGPDTEAFF.

The chain combines TRBV10-3 with TRBJ2-7, with D possibly matching TRBD1 (5 bases). The CDR3 spans 13 residues. V lost 7 bases and J 4 bases, leaving 14 bases between the germline ends. Germline CDR1 and CDR2: ENHRY and SYGVKD. CDR3 amino acids: CAITQARQYEQYF. The DNA of the CDR3 is TGTGCCATCACCCAGGCAAGACAGTACGAGCAGTACTTC.

The chain recombines TRBV21-1 with TRBJ2-4; TRBD2, the table's D call, lacks a check against the DNA. TRBV21-1 is annotated as a pseudogene. The CDR3 totals 17 residues. Written as DNA, the CDR3 is TGTGCCAGCAGCCCCTCGACGGGAGGAAATGCCAAAAACATTCAGTACTTC. Amino acids: CASSPSTGGNAKNIQYF.

This rearrangement joins TRBV9 to TRBJ2-1; no reliable D call. There are 15 residues in the CDR3. The V gene's germline CDR1 is SGDLS and CDR2 YYNGEE. V lost 0 bases, J lost 0 bases, and 7 bases lay in between. The CDR3, as DNA: TGTGCCAGCAGCGTAGTGGGCACCTCCTACAATGAGCAGTTCTTC. This translates into CASSVVGTSYNEQFF. The variable domain in full, completed from reference TRBV9 and TRBJ2-1, reads DSGVTQTPKHLITATGQRVTLRCSPRSGDLSVYWYQQSLDQGLQFLIQYYNGEERAKGNILERFSAQQFPDLHSELNLSSLELGDSALYFCASSVVGTSYNEQFFGPGTRLTVL.

This chain connects TRBV10-3 to TRBJ1-2; D possibly corresponds to TRBD1 (6 bases). Trimming removed 10 bases at V and 1 base at J, with 13 bases between. There are 13 residues in the CDR3. Germline V gene sequence: CDR1 ENHRY, CDR2 SYGVKD. CDR3 sequence: CARSEGDNYGYTF. In nucleotides, the CDR3 is TGTGCCAGAAGCGAGGGGGATAACTATGGCTACACCTTC.

V and J are TRBV10-3 and TRBJ2-7, with D perhaps TRBD2 (7 bases). Trimming pared 3 bases from V and 3 bases from J, leaving 12 bases between. The CDR3 spans 14 residues. The V gene's germline CDR1 is ENHRY and CDR2 SYGVKD. The CDR3: CAISEGGGSYEQYF. Written as DNA, the CDR3 is TGTGCCATCAGTGAAGGGGGGGGGAGCTACGAGCAGTACTTC.

The V call is TRBV7-9, the J call TRBJ1-2; 10 bases fit TRBD1. From germline, CDR1 is SEHNR and CDR2 FQNEAQ (reference sequence). J lost 10 bases, V lost 5 bases, and 7 bases had no gene match. This CDR3 is built from 13 residues. The CDR3 coding sequence is TGTGCCAGCAGCGCGACAGGGGGCGTAGTCTACACCTTC. Its translation is CASSATGGVVYTF.

This clone was seen at least ten times. The chain has TRBV27 and TRBJ1-5; unclear D gene. V shed 2 bases and J shed 3 bases, with 8 bases lying between them. Germline V gene lookup returns CDR1 MNHEY and CDR2 SMNVEV (reference sequence). The CDR3 runs to 14 residues. The DNA of the CDR3 is TGTGCCAGCAGTTTAGTACGGGACAATCAGCCCCAGCATTTT. It yields the protein CASSLVRDNQPQHF.